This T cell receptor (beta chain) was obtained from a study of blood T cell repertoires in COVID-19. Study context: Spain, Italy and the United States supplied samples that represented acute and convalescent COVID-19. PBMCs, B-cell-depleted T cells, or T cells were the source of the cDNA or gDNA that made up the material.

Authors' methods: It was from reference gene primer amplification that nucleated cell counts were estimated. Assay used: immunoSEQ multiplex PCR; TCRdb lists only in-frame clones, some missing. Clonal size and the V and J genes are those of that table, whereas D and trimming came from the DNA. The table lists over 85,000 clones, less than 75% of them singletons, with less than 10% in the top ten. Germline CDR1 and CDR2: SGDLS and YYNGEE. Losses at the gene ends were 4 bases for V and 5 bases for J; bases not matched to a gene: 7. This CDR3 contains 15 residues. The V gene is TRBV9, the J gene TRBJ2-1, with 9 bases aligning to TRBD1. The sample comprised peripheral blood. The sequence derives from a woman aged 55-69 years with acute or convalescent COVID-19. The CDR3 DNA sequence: TGTGCCAGCAGCCCGAGGACAGGGGCTAACAATGAGCAGTTCTTC. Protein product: CASSPRTGANNEQFF. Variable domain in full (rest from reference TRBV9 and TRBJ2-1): DSGVTQTPKHLITATGQRVTLRCSPRSGDLSVYWYQQSLDQGLQFLIQYYNGEERAKGNILERFSAQQFPDLHSELNLSSLELGDSALYFCASSPRTGANNEQFFGPGTRLTVL.